The 10 T cell receptor beta chains below all came from one sample that was sequenced in a study of cytomegalovirus exposure and HLA in healthy donors. In the PCR, 60 Vbeta and 13 Jbeta primers were used. TCRdb's table, derived via immunoSEQ multiplex PCR, lists solely in-frame clones and lacks some. Among approximately 170,000 clones listed, 65% to 70% were seen once. Specimen: PBMCs. The receptors come from a woman under 30 in good health and CMV-seropositive.

The chain joins TRBV7-6 to TRBJ2-7; no reliable D call. The germline V gene has CDR1 SGHVS and CDR2 FNYEAQ. CDR3 length: 14 amino acids. V lost 0 bases and J lost 0, with 6 bases in between. The CDR3 is CASSLAGPSYEQYF. CDR3 DNA sequence: TGTGCCAGCAGCTTAGCTGGGCCCTCCTACGAGCAGTACTTC.

This clone occurred once. The rearrangement links TRBV19 to TRBJ2-7, with D possibly matching TRBD2 (6 bases). Germline values: CDR1 LNHDA, CDR2 SQIVND (reference sequence). V dropped 5 bases and J dropped 2 bases, with 13 bases sitting between them. This CDR3 has 14 amino acids. CDR3 sequence: CASSPSGLTYEQYF. CDR3 bases: TGTGCCAGTAGTCCCAGCGGGCTGACCTACGAGCAGTACTTC. The variable domain in full, with the rest retrieved from reference TRBV19 and TRBJ2-7, is DGGITQSPKYLFRKEGQNVTLSCEQNLNHDAMYWYRQDPGQGLRLIYYSQIVNDFQKGDIAEGYSVSREKKESFPLTVTSAQKNPTAFYLCASSPSGLTYEQYFGPGTRLTVT.

This chain joins TRBV11-2 and TRBJ2-7, with 7 bases lining up with TRBD1. The CDR3 contains 15 residues. Germline V gives CDR1 SGHAT, CDR2 FQNNGV. The trim removed 1 base at V and 4 bases at J, leaving 7 bases unmatched. In DNA, the CDR3 is TGTGCCAGCAGCTTAGTTGCACAGGGGTATTACGAGCAGTACTTC. Encoded protein: CASSLVAQGYYEQYF.

The CDR3 coding sequence is TGTGCCAGCAGTTTAGGGGGGACAGACAATGAGCAGTTCTTC. This translates into CASSLGGTDNEQFF. The V call is TRBV28, the J call TRBJ2-1; possibly TRBD1 for D (7 bases). The CDR3 has 14 residues. Trimming took 2 bases from V and 5 from J, leaving 10 bases between them. CDR1 and CDR2 (germline): MDHEN, SYDVKM.

The V and J genes are TRBV19 and TRBJ2-1; 9 nucleotides agree with TRBD2. V lost 5 bases to trimming and J lost 4 bases; unmatched junction nucleotides: 12. Germline V gene data show CDR1 as LNHDA and CDR2 as SQIVND (reference sequence). The CDR3 sequence is 17 residues long. The CDR3 is CASSLSAGGYLYNEQFF. CDR3 sequence (DNA): TGTGCCAGTAGTCTCTCAGCGGGGGGCTATCTTTACAATGAGCAGTTCTTC.

The chain joins TRBV10-3 to TRBJ2-7, with TRBD1 matching 11 bases. Germline CDR1 and CDR2: ENHRY and SYGVKD. The CDR3 is 13 amino acids. The junction had 3 bases not matched to a gene; V was cut back by 6 bases and J by 5 bases. CDR3 loop: CAISGQGAHEQYF. The DNA of the CDR3 is TGTGCCATCAGCGGACAGGGGGCCCACGAGCAGTACTTC.

This clone has just one count. The V gene is TRBV19, the J gene TRBJ1-5, with 7 nucleotides matching TRBD1. In germline, CDR1 is LNHDA, CDR2 SQIVND (reference sequence). The CDR3 extends over 15 amino acids. V lost 6 bases and J lost 0; bases outside the gene matches: 5. In DNA form, the CDR3 reads TGTGCCAGTAGGCCAGACAGGGTTAGCAATCAGCCCCAGCATTTT. Residues: CASRPDRVSNQPQHF.

Details on this clone: A read error may produce the germline difference seen at one junction end. The J gene is TRBJ2-1, the V gene TRBV7-7; 8 bases fit TRBD2. The CDR3 has 15 residues. Germline V gene lookup returns CDR1 SSHAT and CDR2 FNYEAQ (reference sequence). The CDR3 sequence is CASSFGLAGNHEQFF. The CDR3 region has the DNA TGTGCTAGCAGCTTTGGGTTAGCGGGAAACCATGAGCAGTTCTTC. The variable domain in full, with the rest retrieved from reference TRBV7-7 and TRBJ2-1, is GAGVSQSPRYKVTKRGQDVTLRCDPISSHATLYWYQQALGQGPEFLTYFNYEAQPDKSGLPSDRFSAERPEGSISTLTIQRTEQRDSAMYRCASSFGLAGNHEQFFGPGTRLTVL.

The chain combines TRBV5-4 with TRBJ2-3, with TRBD2 matching 15 bases. The CDR3 sequence is 17 residues long. V gave up 2 bases and J gave up 2 bases; unmatched junction bases: 3. The V gene's germline CDR1 is SGHNT and CDR2 YYREEE (reference sequence). CDR3 amino acids: CASSFGTSGGYTDTQYF. CDR3 sequence (DNA): TGTGCCAGCAGCTTTGGGACTAGCGGGGGGTACACAGATACGCAGTATTTT.

This clone was counted between two and nine times. J is TRBJ1-5 and V is TRBV27, with 9 bases lining up with TRBD1. The CDR3 covers 13 residues. Germline CDR1 is MNHEY and CDR2 is SMNVEV (reference sequence). CDR3 loop: CATAGTGWQPQHF. DNA of the CDR3: TGTGCGACAGCCGGGACAGGGTGGCAGCCCCAGCATTTT.